Detailed here is one TCR beta chain. Antigen specificity is unknown. These data are taken from a study of T cell responses to AZD1222 COVID-19 vaccine. Overall study: Second-dose recipients at about 4 or about 12 weeks were treated as one pooled group.

This table comes from immunoSEQ multiplex PCR, and its TCRdb copy is limited to in-frame clones, with some not included. The sample has approximately 190,000 clones, roughly 92% seen once. V trimming: 5 bases; J trimming: 1 base; junction bases outside the gene matches: 4. The CDR3 covers 14 residues. Germline CDR1 SGHTA, CDR2 FQGNSA. Study observations and caveats: CD4 TCRs covered the whole spike, strongest at regions 160-218 and 743-854. Two AZD1222 administrations were followed by greater Spike-specific TCR breadth and depth.

The chain links TRBV7-2 to TRBJ1-2, with 7 bases lining up with TRBD1. This sample comprised peripheral blood, obtained on day 0 of AZD1222 vaccination. The TCR sequence derives from an adult in good health. In DNA form, the CDR3 reads TGTGCCAGCAGCCACCGGGACAGTAACTATGGCTACACCTTC. Its protein is CASSHRDSNYGYTF.